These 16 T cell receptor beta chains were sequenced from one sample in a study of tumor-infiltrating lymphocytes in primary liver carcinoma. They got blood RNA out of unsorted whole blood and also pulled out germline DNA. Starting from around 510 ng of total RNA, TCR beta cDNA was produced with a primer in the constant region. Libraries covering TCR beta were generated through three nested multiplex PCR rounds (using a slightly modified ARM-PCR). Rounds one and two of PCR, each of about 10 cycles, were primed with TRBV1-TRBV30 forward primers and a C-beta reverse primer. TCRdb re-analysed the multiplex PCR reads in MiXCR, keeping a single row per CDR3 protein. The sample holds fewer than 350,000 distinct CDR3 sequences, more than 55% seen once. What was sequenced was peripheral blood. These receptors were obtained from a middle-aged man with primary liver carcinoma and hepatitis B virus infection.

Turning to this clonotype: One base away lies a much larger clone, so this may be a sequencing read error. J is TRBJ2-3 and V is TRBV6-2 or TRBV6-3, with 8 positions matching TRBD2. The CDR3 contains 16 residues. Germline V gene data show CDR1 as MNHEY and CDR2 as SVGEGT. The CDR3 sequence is CVSSTTKRESPDTQYF. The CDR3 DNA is TGTGTCAGCAGTACGACTAAGCGGGAGAGCCCAGATACGCAGTATTTT.

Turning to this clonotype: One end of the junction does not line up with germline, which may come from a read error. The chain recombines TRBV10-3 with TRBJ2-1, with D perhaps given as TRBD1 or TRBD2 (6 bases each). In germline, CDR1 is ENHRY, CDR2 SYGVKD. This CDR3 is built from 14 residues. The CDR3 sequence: CAIRWTCGDNEHFF. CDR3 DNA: TGTGCCATCAGATGGACTTGCGGGGACAATGAGCATTTCTTC.

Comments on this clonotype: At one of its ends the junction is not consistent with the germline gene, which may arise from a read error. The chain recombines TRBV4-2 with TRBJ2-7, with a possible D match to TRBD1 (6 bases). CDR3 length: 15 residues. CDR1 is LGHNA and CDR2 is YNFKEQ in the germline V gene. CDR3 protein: CASSQQTGNSYELYF. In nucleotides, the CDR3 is TGTGCCAGCAGCCAACAGACAGGTAACTCCTACGAGCTGTACTTC.

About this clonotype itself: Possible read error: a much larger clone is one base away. CDR3 residues: CASSSGQITEAFF. Here the CDR3 DNA reads TGTGCCAGCAGTTCAGGACAGATAACAGAAGCTTTCTTT. The genes are TRBV6-6 and TRBJ1-1; D perhaps matches TRBD1 (6 bases). V lost 4 bases and J 8 bases, leaving 14 bases between the germline ends. The CDR3 is made up of 13 amino acids. From germline, CDR1 is MNHNY and CDR2 SVGAGI (reference sequence).

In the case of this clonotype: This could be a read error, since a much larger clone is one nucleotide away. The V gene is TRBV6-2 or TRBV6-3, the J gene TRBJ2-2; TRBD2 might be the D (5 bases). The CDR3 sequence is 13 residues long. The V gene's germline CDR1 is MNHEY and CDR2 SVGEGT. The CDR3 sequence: CASSYSATGELVF. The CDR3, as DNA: TGTGCCAGCAGTTACTCGGCCACCGGGGAGCTGGTTTTT.

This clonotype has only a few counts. CDR3 sequence (DNA): TGTGCCATCAGGCCGGCTAGCGGACAAGAGACCCAGTACTTC. Its translation: CAIRPASGQETQYF. The rearrangement joins TRBV10-3 to TRBJ2-5, with 7 bases identical to TRBD2. Trimming cost V 6 bases and J 2 bases; bases outside gene matches: 6. This CDR3 is 14 amino acids long. Germline V gives CDR1 ENHRY, CDR2 SYGVKD.

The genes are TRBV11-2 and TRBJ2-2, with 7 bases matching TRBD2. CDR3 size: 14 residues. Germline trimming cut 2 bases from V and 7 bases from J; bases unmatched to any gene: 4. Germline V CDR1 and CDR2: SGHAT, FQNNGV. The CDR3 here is CASSLRLANGELFF. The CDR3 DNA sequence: TGTGCCAGCAGCTTACGACTAGCTAACGGGGAGCTGTTTTTT.

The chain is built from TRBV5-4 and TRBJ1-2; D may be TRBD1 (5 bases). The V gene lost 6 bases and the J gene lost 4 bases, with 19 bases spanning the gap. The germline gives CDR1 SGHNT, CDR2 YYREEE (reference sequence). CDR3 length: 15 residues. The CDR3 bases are TGTGCCAGCAACGCAGGGACCCAGGGACCCTATGGCTACACCTTC. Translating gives CASNAGTQGPYGYTF.

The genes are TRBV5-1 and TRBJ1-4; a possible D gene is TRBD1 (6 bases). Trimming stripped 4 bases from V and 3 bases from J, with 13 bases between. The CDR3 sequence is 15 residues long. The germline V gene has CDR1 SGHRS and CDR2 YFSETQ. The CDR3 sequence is CASSAQQGSNEKLFF. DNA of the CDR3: TGCGCCAGCAGCGCTCAACAGGGTTCTAATGAAAAACTGTTTTTT.

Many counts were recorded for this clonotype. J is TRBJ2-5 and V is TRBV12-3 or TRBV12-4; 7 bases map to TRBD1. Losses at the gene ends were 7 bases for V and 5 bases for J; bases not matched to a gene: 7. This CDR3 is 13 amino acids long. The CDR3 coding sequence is TGTGCCAGCAAAAAGGGGGCCGGGGAGACCCAGTACTTC. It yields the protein CASKKGAGETQYF.

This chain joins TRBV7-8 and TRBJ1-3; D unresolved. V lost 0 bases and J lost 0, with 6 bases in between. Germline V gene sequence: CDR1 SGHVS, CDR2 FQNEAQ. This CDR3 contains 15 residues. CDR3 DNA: TGTGCCAGCAGCTTAGCGCCGACCTCTGGAAACACCATATATTTT. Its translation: CASSLAPTSGNTIYF.

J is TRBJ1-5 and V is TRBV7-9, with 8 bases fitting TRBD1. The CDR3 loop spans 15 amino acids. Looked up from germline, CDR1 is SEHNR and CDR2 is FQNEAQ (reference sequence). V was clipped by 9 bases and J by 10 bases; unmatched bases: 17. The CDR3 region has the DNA TGTGCCAGAAGCCCAGGGACAGGCTCTTCAGAACCCCAGCATTTT. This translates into CARSPGTGSSEPQHF.

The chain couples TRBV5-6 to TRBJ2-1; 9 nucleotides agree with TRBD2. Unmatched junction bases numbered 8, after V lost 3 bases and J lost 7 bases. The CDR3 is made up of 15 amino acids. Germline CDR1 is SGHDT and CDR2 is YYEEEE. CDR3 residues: CASSWAGLADNEQFF. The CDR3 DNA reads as TGTGCCAGCAGCTGGGCGGGACTAGCTGATAATGAGCAGTTCTTC.

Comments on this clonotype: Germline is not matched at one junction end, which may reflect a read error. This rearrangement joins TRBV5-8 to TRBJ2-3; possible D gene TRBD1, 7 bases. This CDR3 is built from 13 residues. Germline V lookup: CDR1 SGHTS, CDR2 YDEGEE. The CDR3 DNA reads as TGTGTCAGCAGGGGGGTCAACACAGATACGCAGTATTTT. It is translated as CVSRGVNTDTQYF.

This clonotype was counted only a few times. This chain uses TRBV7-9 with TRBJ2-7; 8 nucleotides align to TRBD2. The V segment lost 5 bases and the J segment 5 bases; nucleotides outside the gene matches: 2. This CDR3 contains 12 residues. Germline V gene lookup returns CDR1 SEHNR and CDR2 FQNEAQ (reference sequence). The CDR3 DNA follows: TGTGCCAGCAGCCGGGAGGGCGACGAGCAGTACTTC. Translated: CASSREGDEQYF.

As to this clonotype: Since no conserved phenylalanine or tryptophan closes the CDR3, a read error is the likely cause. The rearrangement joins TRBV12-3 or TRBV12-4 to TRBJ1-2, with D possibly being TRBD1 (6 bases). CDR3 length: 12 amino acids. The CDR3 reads CTSSITGLGYTS. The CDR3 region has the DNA TGTACCAGCAGCATTACAGGGTTAGGCTACACCTCC.